This section outlines one TCR beta chain sequence together with its context. What it binds is unknown. The data are from a study of cytomegalovirus exposure and HLA in healthy donors. At the level of the study: It was reported in a later analysis that the 95 to 150 validation repertoires used the same platform as the 650 to 800 first-cohort repertoires.

Whole-study results and caveats: Subsequent analysis found a tendency for first-cohort TCR clusters to co-occur within the 95 to 150 validation repertoires. The authors listed 150 to 200 TCR beta chains as cytomegalovirus-associated.

The CDR3 length is 13 residues. With 7 bases removed from V and 4 bases from J, the gap between germline ends came to 11 bases. Germline V gene data show CDR1 as SGHRS and CDR2 as YFSETQ. Sequenced by immunoSEQ multiplex PCR; TCRdb stores in-frame clones only, minus some. Seen here are 150,000 to 200,000 clones, 75% to 95% observed once, and the top ten hold 3% to 3.5%. The validation cohort, a group of 120 or so subjects, included the donors and was separate from the roughly 700-subject first cohort. V and J are TRBV5-1 and TRBJ1-4; the D gene is possibly TRBD1 (6 bases). The sequencing input was PBMCs. The sequence was collected from a woman aged 18-30 years in good health and CMV-seropositive. The DNA of the CDR3 is TGCGCCAGCCGGACAGAGTTTAATGAAAAACTGTTTTTT. Residues: CASRTEFNEKLFF. The full variable domain, its missing parts supplied by reference TRBV5-1 and TRBJ1-4, is KAGVTQTPRYLIKTRGQQVTLSCSPISGHRSVSWYQQTPGQGLQFLFEYFSETQRNKGNFPGRFSGRQFSNSRSEMNVSTLELGDSALYLCASRTEFNEKLFFGSGTQLSVL.